The sequence of this TCR beta chain was determined in a study of cytomegalovirus exposure and HLA in healthy donors. Study details: The 120 million or so unique TCR beta sequences, from 150 million to 200 million T cells, were found by an earlier analysis. Counted in an early data release were tens of millions of unique TCRs from HLA-typed donors.

The CDR3 spans 15 residues. V was clipped by 2 bases and J by 13 bases; unmatched bases: 13. The germline CDR1 and CDR2 sequences are SGHRS and YFSETQ. Amplification used 60 Vbeta primers and 13 Jbeta primers. Here immunoSEQ multiplex PCR was the method, and the copy in TCRdb shows in-frame clones only, minus some. This sample has 150,000 or so clones; around two thirds occur once, and the top ten carry 1.5% to 2%. This receptor was obtained from a woman younger than 35 in good health and CMV-seronegative. Input material: PBMCs. This chain links TRBV5-1 with TRBJ2-1; 9 bases fit TRBD2. CDR3 in DNA: TGCGCCAGCAGCTTAGAGGATGGTAGCGGGAGAATACAGTTCTTC. This codes for CASSLEDGSGRIQFF.